A selection of T cell receptor beta chains follows, all from one sample in a study of cytomegalovirus exposure and HLA in healthy donors. Data came from immunoSEQ multiplex PCR; TCRdb stores just in-frame clones and leaves some out. Of 110,000 to 150,000 clones listed, about 70% are singletons. Sequenced material: PBMCs. Receptors originate from a man aged 55 to 70 in good health and CMV-seronegative. CDR3s include the opening cysteine and the closing phenylalanine or tryptophan. D genes are given only for firm matches. Size tells how often a clone was seen (once, few, many) or the class of an expanded clone, and some rows leave it out.

J: TRBJ1-2
V: TRBV5-1
size: few
length: 14
D: .
DNA: TGCGCCAGCAGCCTTGTCCCAGATCTCTATGGCTACACCTTC
CDR3: CASSLVPDLYGYTF

J: TRBJ1-1
V: TRBV28
size: .
length: 16
D: .
DNA: TGTGCCAGCAGTGTACGATCCGGCGGGGTGAACACTGAAGCTTTCTTT
CDR3: CASSVRSGGVNTEAFF

J: TRBJ1-5
V: TRBV27
size: .
length: 17
D: TRBD1
DNA: TGTGCCAGCAGTTTAAACTTTCGGACAGGGGATGTCCAGCCCCAGCATTTT
CDR3: CASSLNFRTGDVQPQHF

J: TRBJ1-1
V: TRBV2
size: .
length: 15
D: TRBD1
DNA: TGTGCCAGCAGCGGGACAGGGGCTTCGAACACTGAAGCTTTCTTT
CDR3: CASSGTGASNTEAFF

J: TRBJ1-1
V: TRBV6-5
size: .
length: 15
D: TRBD1
DNA: TGTGCCAGCAGATCACAGGGGGCGCGGGACACTGAAGCTTTCTTT
CDR3: CASRSQGARDTEAFF

J: TRBJ2-3
V: TRBV29-1
size: .
length: 14
D: TRBD1
DNA: TGCAGCGTTCGGACAGGGGGAGTGGCAGATACGCAGTATTTT
CDR3: CSVRTGGVADTQYF

J: TRBJ2-2
V: TRBV7-8
size: .
length: 17
D: .
DNA: TGTGCCAGCAGCTTACGAAGTAGCGTCCAAAACACCGGGGAGCTGTTTTTT
CDR3: CASSLRSSVQNTGELFF

J: TRBJ1-5
V: TRBV5-8
size: few
length: 18
D: TRBD1
DNA: TGTGCCAGCAGCCCAACAGGGGCTCAGGGGGAAAGCAATCAGCCCCAGCATTTT
CDR3: CASSPTGAQGESNQPQHF

J: TRBJ2-7
V: TRBV30
size: few
length: 11
D: .
DNA: TGTGCCTGGCAAGGGGTAGGCGAGCAGTACTTC
CDR3: CAWQGVGEQYF

J: TRBJ1-1
V: TRBV6-5
size: few
length: 12
D: .
DNA: TGTGCCAGCAGGCCTGGGAATGGGAGGGCTTTCTTT
CDR3: CASRPGNGRAFF

J: TRBJ2-1
V: TRBV6-5
size: .
length: 16
D: .
DNA: TGTGCCAGCAGTTACTCGAGGGGGAGCTCCTACAATGAGCAGTTCTTC
CDR3: CASSYSRGSSYNEQFF

J: TRBJ1-6
V: TRBV5-1
size: .
length: 15
D: .
DNA: TGCGCCAGCAGCTTGGGAGGCAGGGCTTATTCACCCCTCCACTTT
CDR3: CASSLGGRAYSPLHF

J: TRBJ1-2
V: TRBV28
size: .
length: 14
D: .
DNA: TGTGCCAGCAGTTTAGAGCGCGGGAACTATGGCTACACCTTC
CDR3: CASSLERGNYGYTF

J: TRBJ2-2
V: TRBV5-6
size: few
length: 19
D: TRBD2
DNA: TGTGCCAGCAGCTTGGCCTGGCGCGGGAGGGCCGTGAGTACCGGGGAGCTGTTTTTT
CDR3: CASSLAWRGRAVSTGELFF

J: TRBJ2-7
V: TRBV5-4
size: few
length: 15
D: TRBD2
DNA: TGTGCCAGCAGCTTGGACGGGGGGAGGGCCTACGAGCAGTACTTC
CDR3: CASSLDGGRAYEQYF

J: TRBJ2-3
V: TRBV5-4
size: .
length: 15
D: TRBD2
DNA: TGTGCCAGCAGCGCCCTAGCGGGGGCCACAGATACGCAGTATTTT
CDR3: CASSALAGATDTQYF

J: TRBJ2-7
V: TRBV6-6
size: once
length: 14
D: TRBD2
DNA: TGTGCCAGCAGTTACGGGCGGGAGGTCTACGAGCAGTACTTC
CDR3: CASSYGREVYEQYF

J: TRBJ1-2
V: TRBV6-6
size: .
length: 15
D: .
DNA: TGTGCCAGCAGTTACTCGATTAGCTCGCTCTATGGCTACACCTTC
CDR3: CASSYSISSLYGYTF

J: TRBJ2-2
V: TRBV6-1
size: .
length: 15
D: .
DNA: TGTGCCAGCAGTGTATCCCCTCCAGGCACCGGGGAGCTGTTTTTT
CDR3: CASSVSPPGTGELFF

J: TRBJ2-7
V: TRBV28
size: .
length: 14
D: TRBD1
DNA: TGTGCCAGCAGTTTTACAGGGGTGGCATACGAGCAGTACTTC
CDR3: CASSFTGVAYEQYF

J: TRBJ1-5
V: TRBV2
size: .
length: 14
D: TRBD1
DNA: TGTGCCAGCAGTGACGGGACAGGGGTTCAGCCCCAGCATTTT
CDR3: CASSDGTGVQPQHF

J: TRBJ1-5
V: TRBV28
size: .
length: 15
D: .
DNA: TGTGCCAGCAGTTTCGCAGGGGTTTCCCCCCAGCCCCAGCATTTT
CDR3: CASSFAGVSPQPQHF

J: TRBJ2-5
V: TRBV19
size: few
length: 13
D: .
DNA: TGTGCCAGTAGTATTAGTGAACAAGAGACCCAGTACTTC
CDR3: CASSISEQETQYF

J: TRBJ2-6
V: TRBV28
size: .
length: 14
D: .
DNA: TGTGCCAGCAGTCCTCCCTCTGGGGCCAACGTCCTGACTTTC
CDR3: CASSPPSGANVLTF

J: TRBJ2-2
V: TRBV29-1
size: .
length: 13
D: .
DNA: TGCAGCGTTGAAAAAGCCTCCACCGGGGAGCTGTTTTTT
CDR3: CSVEKASTGELFF

J: TRBJ2-5
V: TRBV19
size: .
length: 13
D: .
DNA: TGTGCCAGTAGTATAGCAGGGGAAGAGACCCAGTACTTC
CDR3: CASSIAGEETQYF

J: TRBJ1-1
V: TRBV7-9
size: once
length: 14
D: TRBD1
DNA: TGTGCCAGCGGCCGGACAGGGGGCGCCGCTGAAGCTTTCTTT
CDR3: CASGRTGGAAEAFF

J: TRBJ2-7
V: TRBV27
size: .
length: 13
D: .
DNA: TGTGCCAGCAGTTTTGGGCCCCACTACGAGCAGTACTTC
CDR3: CASSFGPHYEQYF

J: TRBJ2-2
V: TRBV19
size: .
length: 16
D: .
DNA: TGTGCCAGTAGTCCTCAGGGAGGAAGTAACACCGGGGAGCTGTTTTTT
CDR3: CASSPQGGSNTGELFF

J: TRBJ2-2
V: TRBV5-1
size: .
length: 17
D: TRBD2
DNA: TGCGCCAGCAGCTTGGCTTTAGCGGGAGCGGACACCGGGGAGCTGTTTTTT
CDR3: CASSLALAGADTGELFF

J: TRBJ1-6
V: TRBV6-6
size: .
length: 14
D: .
DNA: TGTGCCAGCAGTTACGAGACAGGCGCCTCAGGCCTCCACTTT
CDR3: CASSYETGASGLHF

J: TRBJ2-7
V: TRBV4-3
size: few
length: 15
D: TRBD1
DNA: TGCGCCAGCAGCCAAGATATGGGACAGGCAAACGAGCAGTACTTC
CDR3: CASSQDMGQANEQYF

J: TRBJ2-7
V: TRBV6-1
size: .
length: 15
D: TRBD2
DNA: TGTGCCAGCAGTGAGCGGTTGGACGGGAGGGCAAATCAGTACTTC
CDR3: CASSERLDGRANQYF

J: TRBJ2-5
V: TRBV29-1
size: .
length: 17
D: TRBD2
DNA: TGCAGCGTCCACCCGGGACTAGCGGGAGGGCATGTGGAGACCCAGTACTTC
CDR3: CSVHPGLAGGHVETQYF

J: TRBJ2-1
V: TRBV19
size: .
length: 20
D: TRBD2
DNA: TGTGCCAGTAGTAGTCAGGTCGGGCTAGCGGGAGGCCGGGATAACAATGAGCAGTTCTTC
CDR3: CASSSQVGLAGGRDNNEQFF

J: TRBJ1-1
V: TRBV9
size: .
length: 14
D: .
DNA: TGTGCCAGCAGCGTAGAAGCGGCGGACACTGAAGCTTTCTTT
CDR3: CASSVEAADTEAFF

J: TRBJ2-7
V: TRBV28
size: .
length: 13
D: .
DNA: TGTGCCAGCAGTGAGAGAGGGACTTGGGAGCAGTACTTC
CDR3: CASSERGTWEQYF

J: TRBJ1-2
V: TRBV27
size: .
length: 16
D: TRBD1
DNA: TGTGCCAGCACCCCCTCCCGGGACAGGGGGTACTATGGCTACACCTTC
CDR3: CASTPSRDRGYYGYTF

J: TRBJ1-5
V: TRBV7-2
size: .
length: 15
D: .
DNA: TGTGCCAGCAGCTTAGGAGGAGATGGCAATCAGCCCCAGCATTTT
CDR3: CASSLGGDGNQPQHF

J: TRBJ1-1
V: TRBV29-1
size: few
length: 12
D: TRBD1
DNA: TGCAGCGTTGGGGACAGGGCCGCTGAAGCTTTCTTT
CDR3: CSVGDRAAEAFF

J: TRBJ2-1
V: TRBV15
size: .
length: 16
D: .
DNA: TGTGCCACCAGCAGAGGAGCTACGTCAGGGTACAATGAGCAGTTCTTC
CDR3: CATSRGATSGYNEQFF

J: TRBJ2-1
V: TRBV30
size: .
length: 13
D: .
DNA: TGTGCCTGGAGTGTAACTAGGCGAAATGAGCAGTTCTTC
CDR3: CAWSVTRRNEQFF

J: TRBJ2-5
V: TRBV6-1
size: .
length: 12
D: .
DNA: TGTGCCAGCATGACATTTCAAGAGACCCAGTACTTC
CDR3: CASMTFQETQYF

J: TRBJ1-1
V: TRBV28
size: .
length: 16
D: TRBD1
DNA: TGTGCCAGCAGTGGGCCGGGACAGGGCGATGGCACTGAAGCTTTCTTT
CDR3: CASSGPGQGDGTEAFF

J: TRBJ1-6
V: TRBV10-3
size: few
length: 15
D: .
DNA: TGTGCCATCAGTTCAGGGAGGTCTGGTGGTTCACCCCTCCACTTT
CDR3: CAISSGRSGGSPLHF

J: TRBJ1-5
V: TRBV6-6
size: .
length: 16
D: .
DNA: TGTGCCAGCAGTTTACAGGGAGAGGGCGGCAATCAGCCCCAGCATTTT
CDR3: CASSLQGEGGNQPQHF

J: TRBJ2-3
V: TRBV14
size: .
length: 13
D: .
DNA: TGTGCCAGCAGCCAGATGAACTCAGATACGCAGTATTTT
CDR3: CASSQMNSDTQYF

J: TRBJ2-7
V: TRBV28
size: .
length: 13
D: .
DNA: TGTGCCAGCATTTCGAGGGCGCTAGCCGAGCAGTACTTC
CDR3: CASISRALAEQYF

J: TRBJ1-1
V: TRBV5-1
size: .
length: 15
D: .
DNA: TGCGCCAGCAGCCTCCCGGGACCAGGGGATTCTGAAGCTTTCTTT
CDR3: CASSLPGPGDSEAFF

J: TRBJ2-5
V: TRBV11-2
size: .
length: 16
D: TRBD1
DNA: TGTGCCAGCAGCTTAGATGGTTCAGGGGGCAGAGAGACCCAGTACTTC
CDR3: CASSLDGSGGRETQYF

J: TRBJ2-7
V: TRBV6-5
size: .
length: 16
D: TRBD1
DNA: TGTGCCAGCAGTTACATCAAGGACAGGAACGCCTACGAGCAGTACTTC
CDR3: CASSYIKDRNAYEQYF

J: TRBJ2-7
V: TRBV6-5
size: .
length: 14
D: TRBD2
DNA: TGTGCCAGCAGAACCGGGACTAGATCCTACGAGCAGTACTTC
CDR3: CASRTGTRSYEQYF

J: TRBJ2-3
V: TRBV9
size: once
length: 15
D: TRBD2
DNA: TGTGCCAGCAGGCGTTTACTAGCGGGACGAGATACGCAGTATTTT
CDR3: CASRRLLAGRDTQYF

J: TRBJ2-1
V: TRBV2
size: .
length: 18
D: TRBD2
DNA: TGTGCCAGCAGTGGTGGTAATAGCGGGAGGGAGACGTACAATGAGCAGTTCTTC
CDR3: CASSGGNSGRETYNEQFF

J: TRBJ1-4
V: TRBV9
size: .
length: 15
D: TRBD1
DNA: TGTGCCAGCAGCGTAGGAGGGGGACAGCTCGAAAAACTGTTTTTT
CDR3: CASSVGGGQLEKLFF

J: TRBJ2-5
V: TRBV5-6
size: .
length: 15
D: TRBD2
DNA: TGTGCCAGCAGCTTGGCGGGACTAGCGGCAAGGGCCCAGTACTTC
CDR3: CASSLAGLAARAQYF

J: TRBJ1-4
V: TRBV9
size: .
length: 17
D: .
DNA: TGTGCCAGCAGCCCCCATCATGAGGCTGCAACTAATGAAAAACTGTTTTTT
CDR3: CASSPHHEAATNEKLFF

J: TRBJ1-1
V: TRBV29-1
size: .
length: 12
D: TRBD1
DNA: TGCAGCGCTCAAACAGGGGGCTCTGAAGCTTTCTTT
CDR3: CSAQTGGSEAFF

J: TRBJ1-2
V: TRBV9
size: .
length: 14
D: .
DNA: TGTGCCAGCAGCGTACTTTCCAGTGGTATGGGCTACACCTTC
CDR3: CASSVLSSGMGYTF

J: TRBJ1-1
V: TRBV19
size: once
length: 13
D: .
DNA: TGTGCCAGTAGTATATCGGTGAACACTGAAGCTTTCTTT
CDR3: CASSISVNTEAFF